The present T cell receptor beta chain was sequenced within a study of CD8 T cells in Susac syndrome. TCR beta sequences were obtained from blood CD8+ and CD4+ T cells. TEMRA cells were FACS-enriched, with CD8+ and CD4+ T cells isolated negatively. A remark on this clonotype: The antigen remains undetermined.

The RNA input was roughly 0.45 to 1 ug, and it was reverse transcribed with random hexamers. The TCR beta CDR3 was amplified by immunoSEQ multiplex PCR across 54 Vbeta, 13 Jbeta. MiXCR was run by TCRdb on the immunoSEQ multiplex PCR reads, yielding one entry per CDR3 protein. The data show 150,000 to 200,000 distinct CDR3 sequences, with around 94% seen just once and about 0.1% held by the top ten. The V end lost 2 bases, the J end lost 4 bases, and 19 bases lay between the germline ends. This CDR3 region has 16 residues. Germline CDR1 is SGDLS and CDR2 is YYNGEE. Regarding the study as a whole: The TCR sequencing and HLA analysis in the study involved a relatively small number of individuals, as the study acknowledged.

This sequence was found in a human donor with multiple sclerosis. Source material: CD4+ T cells from PBMCs. The rearrangement links TRBV9 to TRBJ2-7, with TRBD1 as a possible D gene (5 bases). The CDR3 region has the DNA TGTGCCAGCAGCGTTCATCAGGACAACAAAATTTACGAGCAGTACTTC. This translates into CASSVHQDNKIYEQYF.